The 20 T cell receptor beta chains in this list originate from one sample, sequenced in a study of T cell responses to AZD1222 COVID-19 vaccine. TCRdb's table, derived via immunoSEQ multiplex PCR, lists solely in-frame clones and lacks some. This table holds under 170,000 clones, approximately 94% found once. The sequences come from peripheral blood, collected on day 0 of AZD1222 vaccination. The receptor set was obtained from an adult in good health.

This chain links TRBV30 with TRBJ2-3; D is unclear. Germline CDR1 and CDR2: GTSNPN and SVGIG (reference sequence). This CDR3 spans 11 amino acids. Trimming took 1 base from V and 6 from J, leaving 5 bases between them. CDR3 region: CAWSAPDTQYF. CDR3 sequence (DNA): TGTGCCTGGAGTGCCCCCGATACGCAGTATTTT.

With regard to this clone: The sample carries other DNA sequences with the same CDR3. The CDR3 nucleotides read TGTGCCAGCAGCTTGACAGCAGATACGCAGTATTTT. It encodes CASSLTADTQYF. This rearrangement joins TRBV7-2 to TRBJ2-3; D perhaps matches TRBD1 (5 bases). CDR1 and CDR2 (germline): SGHTA, FQGNSA. Trimming took off 3 bases at V and 4 bases at J, with 5 bases between the two ends. The CDR3 is 12 amino acids. The entire variable domain, with the rest obtained from reference TRBV7-2 and TRBJ2-3, is as follows: GAGVSQSPSNKVTEKGKDVELRCDPISGHTALYWYRQSLGQGLEFLIYFQGNSAPDKSGLPSDRFSAERTGGSVSTLTIQRTQQEDSAVYLCASSLTADTQYFGPGTRLTVL.

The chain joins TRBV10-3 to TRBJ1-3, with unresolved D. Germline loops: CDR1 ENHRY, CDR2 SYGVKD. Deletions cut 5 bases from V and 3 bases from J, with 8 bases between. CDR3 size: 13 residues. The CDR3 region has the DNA TGTGCCATCAGTTTAGAAAGTGGAAACACCATATATTTT. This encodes CAISLESGNTIYF.

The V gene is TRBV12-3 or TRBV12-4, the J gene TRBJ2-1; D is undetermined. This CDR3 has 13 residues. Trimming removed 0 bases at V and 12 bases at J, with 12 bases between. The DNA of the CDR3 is TGTGCCAGCAGTTTAGCCCAGGCCGGAAGGCAGTTCTTC. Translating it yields CASSLAQAGRQFF.

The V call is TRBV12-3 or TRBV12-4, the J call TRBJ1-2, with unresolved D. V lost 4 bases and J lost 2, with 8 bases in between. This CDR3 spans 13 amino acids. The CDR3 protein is CASSWAGNYGYTF. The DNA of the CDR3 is TGTGCCAGCAGTTGGGCGGGGAACTATGGCTACACCTTC.

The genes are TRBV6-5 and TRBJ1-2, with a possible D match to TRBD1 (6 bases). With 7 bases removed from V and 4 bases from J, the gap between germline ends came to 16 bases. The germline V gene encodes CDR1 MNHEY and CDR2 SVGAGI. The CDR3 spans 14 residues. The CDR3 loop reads CASISGGAGYGYTF. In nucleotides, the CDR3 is TGTGCCAGCATTTCGGGGGGCGCAGGCTATGGCTACACCTTC.

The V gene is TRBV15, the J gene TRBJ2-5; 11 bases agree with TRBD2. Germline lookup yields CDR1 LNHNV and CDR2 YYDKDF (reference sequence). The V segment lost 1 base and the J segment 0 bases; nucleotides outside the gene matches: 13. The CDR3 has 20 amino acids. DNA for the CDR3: TGTGCCACCAGCAGAGGGGGGGCACTAGCGGGGGTTCTGTACCAAGAGACCCAGTACTTC. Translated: CATSRGGALAGVLYQETQYF.

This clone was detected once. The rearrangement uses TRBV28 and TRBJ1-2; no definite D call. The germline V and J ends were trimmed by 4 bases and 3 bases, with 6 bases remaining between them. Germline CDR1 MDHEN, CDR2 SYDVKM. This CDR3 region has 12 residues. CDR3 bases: TGTGCCAGCAGTTGGACGGACTATGGCTACACCTTC. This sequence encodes CASSWTDYGYTF.

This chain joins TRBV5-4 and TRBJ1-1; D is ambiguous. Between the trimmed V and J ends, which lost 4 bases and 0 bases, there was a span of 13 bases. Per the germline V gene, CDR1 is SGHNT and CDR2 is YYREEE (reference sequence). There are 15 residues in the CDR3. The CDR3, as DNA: TGTGCCAGCAGCCTGGGCGGAAAACTGAACACTGAAGCTTTCTTT. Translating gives CASSLGGKLNTEAFF.

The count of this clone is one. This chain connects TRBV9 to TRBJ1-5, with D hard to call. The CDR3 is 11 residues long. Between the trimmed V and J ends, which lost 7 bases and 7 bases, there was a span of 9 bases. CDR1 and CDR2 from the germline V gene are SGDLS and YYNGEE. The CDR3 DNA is TGTGCCAGCGGAACGGACCAGCCCCAGCATTTT. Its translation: CASGTDQPQHF.

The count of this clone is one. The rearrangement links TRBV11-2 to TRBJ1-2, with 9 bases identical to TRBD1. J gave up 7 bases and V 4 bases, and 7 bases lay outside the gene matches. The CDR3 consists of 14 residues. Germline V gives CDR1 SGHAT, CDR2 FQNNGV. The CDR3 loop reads CASSWDREGSGYTF. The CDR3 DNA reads TGTGCCAGCAGCTGGGACAGGGAGGGATCTGGCTACACCTTC.

The CDR3 is CASSSHGAGGRDEQFF. The CDR3 region has the DNA TGTGCCAGCAGCTCACACGGAGCGGGGGGTAGGGATGAGCAGTTCTTC. The chain employs TRBV28 and TRBJ2-1; TRBD2 matches 9 bases. V trimming: 6 bases; J trimming: 8 bases; junction bases outside the gene matches: 14. This CDR3 is 16 amino acids long. The germline V gene has CDR1 MDHEN and CDR2 SYDVKM.

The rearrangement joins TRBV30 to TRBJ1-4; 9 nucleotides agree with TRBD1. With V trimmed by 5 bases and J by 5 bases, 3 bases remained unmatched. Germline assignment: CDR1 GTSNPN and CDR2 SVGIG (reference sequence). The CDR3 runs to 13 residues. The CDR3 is CAWGTGKNEKLFF. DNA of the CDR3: TGTGCCTGGGGGACAGGGAAAAATGAAAAACTGTTTTTT.

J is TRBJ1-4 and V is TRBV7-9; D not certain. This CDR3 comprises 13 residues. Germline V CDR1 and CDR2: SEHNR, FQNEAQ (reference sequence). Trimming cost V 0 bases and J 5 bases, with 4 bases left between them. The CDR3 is CASSLALNEKLFF. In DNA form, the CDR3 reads TGTGCCAGCAGCTTAGCGCTGAATGAAAAACTGTTTTTT.

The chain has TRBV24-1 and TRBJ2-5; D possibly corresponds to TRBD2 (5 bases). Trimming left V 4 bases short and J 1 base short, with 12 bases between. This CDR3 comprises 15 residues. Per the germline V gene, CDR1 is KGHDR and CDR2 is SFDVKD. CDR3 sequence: CATSDPRRGQETQYF. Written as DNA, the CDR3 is TGTGCCACCAGTGACCCACGACGGGGCCAAGAGACCCAGTACTTC.

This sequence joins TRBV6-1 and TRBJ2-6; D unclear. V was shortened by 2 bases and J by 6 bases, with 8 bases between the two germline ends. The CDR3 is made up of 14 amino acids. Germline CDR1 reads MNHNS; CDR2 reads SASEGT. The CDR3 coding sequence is TGTGCCAGCAGTGAACTGGCTGCGGCCAACGTCCTGACTTTC. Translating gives CASSELAAANVLTF.

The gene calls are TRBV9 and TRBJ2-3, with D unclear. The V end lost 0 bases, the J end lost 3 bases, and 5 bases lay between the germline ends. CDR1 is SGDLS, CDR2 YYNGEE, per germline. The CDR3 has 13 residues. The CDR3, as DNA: TGTGCCAGCAGCGTAGATTTTACAGATACGCAGTATTTT. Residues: CASSVDFTDTQYF.

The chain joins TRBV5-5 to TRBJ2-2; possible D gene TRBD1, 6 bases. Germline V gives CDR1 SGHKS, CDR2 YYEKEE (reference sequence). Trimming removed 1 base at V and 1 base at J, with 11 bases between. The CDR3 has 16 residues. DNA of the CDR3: TGTGCCAGCAGCTTGCTTGGGACACGGAACACCGGGGAGCTGTTTTTT. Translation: CASSLLGTRNTGELFF.

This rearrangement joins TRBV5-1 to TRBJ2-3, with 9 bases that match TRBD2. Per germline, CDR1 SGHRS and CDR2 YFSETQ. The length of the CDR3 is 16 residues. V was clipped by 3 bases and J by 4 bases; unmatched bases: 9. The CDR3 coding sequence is TGCGCCAGCAGCTCGTTAAATAGCGGGAGTTCAGATACGCAGTATTTT. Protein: CASSSLNSGSSDTQYF.

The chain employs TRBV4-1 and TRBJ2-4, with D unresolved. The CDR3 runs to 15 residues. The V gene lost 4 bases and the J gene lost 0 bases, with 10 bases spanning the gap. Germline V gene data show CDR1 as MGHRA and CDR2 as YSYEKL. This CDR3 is CASSRNWKAKNIQYF. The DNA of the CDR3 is TGCGCCAGCAGCCGTAACTGGAAAGCCAAAAACATTCAGTACTTC.